This entry is about one T cell receptor (beta chain). This record comes from a study of blood T cell repertoires in COVID-19. Method: immunoSEQ multiplex PCR; TCRdb's copy keeps in-frame clones and lacks some. The sample lists approximately 390,000 clones, about 86% seen once, with roughly 9.4% in the top ten. The CDR3 contains 16 residues. V was clipped by 1 base and J by 8 bases; unmatched bases: 10. From germline, CDR1 is MGHRA and CDR2 YSYEKL. The rearrangement joins TRBV4-1 to TRBJ2-1; 8 nucleotides align to TRBD1. Sequencing input: PBMCs or T cells enriched from blood (not recorded which). This TCR derives from a woman aged 45 to 65 who had recovered from COVID-19. The CDR3 loop is CASSQVPGQGRDEQFF. The CDR3 DNA follows: TGCGCCAGCAGCCAAGTCCCCGGACAGGGAAGAGATGAGCAGTTCTTC.